Listed here are 8 T cell receptor beta chains from one sample, sequenced in a study of blood T cells in healthy people across ages. It was with a sample-barcoded 5' primer and a J-beta primer mix that a second PCR of roughly 7 to 12 cycles was run. MiXCR, run by TCRdb on the 5' RACE reads, gives a single entry per CDR3 protein. The table has around 970,000 distinct CDR3 sequences, about 51% seen once. Sequencing was performed on blood. Receptor source: a woman aged 55-75 years in good health.

The CDR3 is CSAGTAGAKKLFF. CDR3 in DNA: TGCAGCGCGGGTACAGCGGGGGCTAAAAAACTGTTTTTT. The gene calls are TRBV29-1 and TRBJ1-4, with a possible D match to TRBD1 (6 bases). Trimming cost V 7 bases and J 9 bases, with 18 bases left between them. The CDR3 is 13 amino acids. Germline CDR1 and CDR2: SQVTM and ANQGSEA.

The chain recombines TRBV30 with TRBJ2-1; D unclear. CDR1 and CDR2 (germline): GTSNPN, SVGIG (reference sequence). Trimming stripped 0 bases from V and 10 bases from J, with 7 bases between. The CDR3 has 11 residues. CDR3 protein: CAWSVGGEQFF. DNA of the CDR3: TGTGCCTGGAGTGTCGGCGGAGAGCAGTTCTTC. Full variable domain (remainder filled in from reference TRBV30 and TRBJ2-1): SQTIHQWPATLVQPVGSPLSLECTVEGTSNPNLYWYRQAAGRGLQLLFYSVGIGQISSEVPQNLSASRPQDRQFILSSKKLLLSDSGFYLCAWSVGGEQFFGPGTRLTVL.

This clonotype was observed once. The chain employs TRBV5-5 and TRBJ2-1; tentatively, D is TRBD2 (6 bases). V was clipped by 7 bases and J by 6 bases, with 20 bases between them. Germline V gives CDR1 SGHKS, CDR2 YYEKEE (reference sequence). This CDR3 spans 15 amino acids. CDR3 DNA: TGTGCCAGCGATCCGGTGGGACTGGGGCCCAATGAGCAGTTCTTC. This gives the protein CASDPVGLGPNEQFF. The entire variable domain, with the rest obtained from reference TRBV5-5 and TRBJ2-1, is as follows: DAGVTQSPTHLIKTRGQQVTLRCSPISGHKSVSWYQQVLGQGPQFIFQYYEKEERGRGNFPDRFSARQFPNYSSELNVNALLLGDSALYLCASDPVGLGPNEQFFGPGTRLTVL.

The gene calls are TRBV7-9 and TRBJ2-3; 14 positions match TRBD2. Germline V gene sequence: CDR1 SEHNR, CDR2 FQNEAQ (reference sequence). The CDR3 consists of 17 residues. Trimming removed 1 base from V and 4 bases from J; junction bases left unmatched: 4. CDR3 residues: CASSLEPGLAGADTQYF. DNA of the CDR3: TGTGCCAGCAGCTTAGAACCGGGACTAGCGGGGGCAGATACGCAGTATTTT. Full variable domain (missing parts from reference TRBV7-9 and TRBJ2-3): DTGVSQNPRHKITKRGQNVTFRCDPISEHNRLYWYRQTLGQGPEFLTYFQNEAQLEKSRLLSDRFSAERPKGSFSTLEIQRTEQGDSAMYLCASSLEPGLAGADTQYFGPGTRLTVL.

Concerning this clonotype itself: At one end the junction does not follow the germline gene, possibly because of a read error. J is TRBJ1-3 and V is TRBV7-2; D call uncertain. Germline V gene sequence: CDR1 SGHTA, CDR2 FQGNSA. This CDR3 is built from 16 residues. CDR3: CASSVRTVLSGNTVYF. For the CDR3, the DNA is TGTGCCAGCAGCGTACGGACGGTCCTCTCTGGAAACACCGTATATTTT.

The chain combines TRBV12-3 or TRBV12-4 with TRBJ1-2, with a possible D match to TRBD1 (5 bases). V shed 7 bases and J shed 6 bases, with 18 bases lying between them. The CDR3 extends over 14 amino acids. The CDR3: CASTSTAGSHGYTF. CDR3 sequence (DNA): TGTGCCAGCACTTCGACAGCTGGGTCGCATGGCTACACCTTC.

This clonotype appeared a few times. The J gene is TRBJ2-3, the V gene TRBV15, with a tentative D call TRBD1 (5 bases). With 0 bases removed from V and 7 bases from J, the gap between germline ends came to 8 bases. The CDR3 consists of 13 residues. Germline-derived CDR1 and CDR2 are LNHNV and YYDKDF (reference sequence). The CDR3 spells CATSRDQGYTQYF. The CDR3 DNA sequence: TGTGCCACCAGCAGAGATCAGGGTTATACGCAGTATTTT.

This sequence joins TRBV29-1 and TRBJ1-1; 7 nucleotides agree with TRBD1. The V gene's germline CDR1 is SQVTM and CDR2 ANQGSEA. J lost 4 bases, V lost 3 bases, and 8 bases had no gene match. This CDR3 is built from 14 residues. CDR3 residues: CSVDVNRGGTEAFF. The CDR3 coding sequence is TGCAGCGTTGATGTAAACAGGGGTGGCACTGAAGCTTTCTTT.